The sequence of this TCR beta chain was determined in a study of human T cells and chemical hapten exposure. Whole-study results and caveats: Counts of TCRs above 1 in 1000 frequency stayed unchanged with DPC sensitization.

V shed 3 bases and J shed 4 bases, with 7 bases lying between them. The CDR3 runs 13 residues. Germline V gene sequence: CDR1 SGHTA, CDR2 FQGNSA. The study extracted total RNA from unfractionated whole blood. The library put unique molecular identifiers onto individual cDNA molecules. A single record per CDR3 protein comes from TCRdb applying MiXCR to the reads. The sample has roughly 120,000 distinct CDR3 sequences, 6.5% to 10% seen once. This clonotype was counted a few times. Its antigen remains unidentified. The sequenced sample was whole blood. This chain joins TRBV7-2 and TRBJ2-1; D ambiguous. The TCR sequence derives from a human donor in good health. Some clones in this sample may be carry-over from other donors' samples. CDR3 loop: CASSFDKYNEQFF. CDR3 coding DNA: TGTGCCAGCAGCTTCGACAAATACAATGAGCAGTTCTTC.